This T cell receptor (beta chain) comes out of a study of cytomegalovirus exposure and HLA in healthy donors. TCRdb's table, derived via immunoSEQ multiplex PCR, lists solely in-frame clones and lacks some. The table lists under 250,000 clones, around 90% of them singletons. In this sample, this clone turned up a few times. The antigen remains unidentified. General observations from the study: Clusters of TCRs from the first cohort tended to co-occur in the roughly 120 validation repertoires (as a later analysis found). Overall, around 160 TCR beta chains were annotated as cytomegalovirus-associated.

The CDR3 contains 20 residues. CDR1 MNHNS and CDR2 SASEGT come from the germline V gene. V shed 2 bases and J 4 bases; nucleotides not matched to a gene: 14. The specimen sequenced was PBMCs. The V call is TRBV6-1, the J call TRBJ2-3, with 14 bases aligning to TRBD2. This TCR derives from a woman aged 18 to 35 in good health and CMV-seronegative. Here the CDR3 reads CASSEWGTSGRGGQPDTQYF. CDR3 in DNA: TGTGCCAGCAGTGAATGGGGGACTAGCGGGAGAGGGGGCCAGCCAGATACGCAGTATTTT.